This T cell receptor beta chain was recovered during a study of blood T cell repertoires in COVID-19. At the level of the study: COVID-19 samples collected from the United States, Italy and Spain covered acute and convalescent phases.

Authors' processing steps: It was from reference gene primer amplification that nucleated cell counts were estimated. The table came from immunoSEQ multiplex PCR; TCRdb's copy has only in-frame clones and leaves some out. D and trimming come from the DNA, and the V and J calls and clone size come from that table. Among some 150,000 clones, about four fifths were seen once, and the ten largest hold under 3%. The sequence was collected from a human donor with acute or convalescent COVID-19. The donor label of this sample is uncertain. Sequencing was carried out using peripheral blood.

CDR3 coding DNA: TGTGCCAGGGCGTTATATGGACTAGCGGGATCCTACAATGAGCAGTTCTTC. Translation: CARALYGLAGSYNEQFF. The chain recombines TRBV14 with TRBJ2-1, with TRBD2 matching over 12 bases. Germline CDR1 is SGHDN and CDR2 is FVKESK. The CDR3 loop spans 17 amino acids. After removal of 9 bases from V and 1 base from J, the junction contained 10 bases not matched to a gene.